A selection of T cell receptor beta chains follows, all from one sample in a study of metastatic and nonmetastatic thyroid tumors. TCRdb re-clonotyped the PCR reads through MiXCR. Among under 25,000 clones listed, 25% to 30% were seen once. Sequencing was carried out using blood. These receptors came from a female donor with papillary thyroid cancer or a benign thyroid nodule (not recorded which). Some clones in this sample may be carry-over from other donors' samples. CDR3s include the opening cysteine and the closing phenylalanine or tryptophan. A D gene is named only where the DNA matches it firmly. A row's size may be missing; if present it is once, few, many or a size class.

V gene	CDR3 length	D gene	clone size	J gene	CDR3 protein	CDR3 DNA
TRBV6-4	16	.	medium-sized	TRBJ2-6	CASSPDSQSGANVLTF	TGTGCCAGCAGCCCTGACTCACAATCTGGGGCCAACGTCCTGACTTTC
TRBV3-1	12	.	.	TRBJ2-7	CASSHKGHEQYF	TGTGCCAGCAGCCATAAAGGCCACGAGCAGTACTTC
TRBV6-1	10	.	.	TRBJ2-1	CASSEDRQFF	TGTGCCAGCAGTGAAGATAGGCAGTTCTTC
TRBV28	14	.	.	TRBJ2-7	CASSLAGVVYEQYF	TGTGCCAGCAGTTTGGCAGGGGTAGTCTACGAGCAGTACTTC
TRBV30	14	TRBD1	many	TRBJ1-2	CAWSPGQGILGYTF	TGTGCCTGGAGCCCGGGACAGGGAATCCTTGGCTACACCTTC
TRBV11-2	12	.	.	TRBJ2-5	CASSLGMETQYF	TGTGCCAGCAGCCTCGGGATGGAGACCCAGTACTTC
TRBV7-9	12	.	many	TRBJ2-2	CASSFTAGELFF	TGTGCCAGCAGCTTTACCGCCGGGGAGCTGTTTTTT
TRBV18	16	.	once	TRBJ2-2	CASSPRDRGNTGELFF	TGTGCCAGCTCACCCCGGGATAGGGGCAACACCGGGGAGCTGTTTTTT
TRBV19	14	.	.	TRBJ1-1	CASHTNRLNTEAFF	TGTGCCAGCCATACGAACAGGTTGAACACTGAAGCTTTCTTT
TRBV4-1	18	TRBD1	.	TRBJ1-1	CASSQDSQTGGLNTEAFF	TGCGCCAGCAGCCAAGATTCCCAGACAGGGGGGCTGAACACTGAAGCTTTCTTT
TRBV3-1	15	.	many	TRBJ2-2	CASSPVGGDTGELFF	TGTGCCAGCAGCCCGGTAGGGGGGGACACCGGGGAGCTGTTTTTT
TRBV11-2	14	TRBD2	few	TRBJ2-7	CAIISSGSSHEQYF	TGTGCCATCATCTCTAGCGGGAGTTCCCACGAGCAGTACTTC
TRBV20-1	14	TRBD2	.	TRBJ2-3	CSAIGTSGKDTQYF	TGCAGTGCAATCGGGACTAGCGGGAAAGATACGCAGTATTTT
TRBV6-5	17	.	medium-sized	TRBJ2-1	CASSYSRGPSGHNEQFF	TGTGCCAGCAGTTACTCGAGGGGGCCTAGCGGACACAATGAGCAGTTCTTC
TRBV4-3	17	TRBD1	many	TRBJ1-2	CASSPTGQGSPFYGYAF	TGCGCCAGCAGCCCGACCGGACAGGGGTCTCCCTTTTATGGCTACGCCTTC
TRBV19	14	.	few	TRBJ1-1	CASSIVAGNTEAFF	TGTGCCAGTAGTATAGTGGCGGGTAACACTGAAGCTTTCTTT
TRBV6-6	14	.	.	TRBJ2-1	CASSYPGTSNEQFF	TGTGCCAGCAGTTATCCAGGGACCTCCAATGAGCAGTTCTTC
TRBV11-2	14	.	many	TRBJ2-3	CASSSPHGADTQYF	TGTGCCAGCAGCTCCCCCCACGGCGCAGATACGCAGTATTTT
TRBV24-1	19	.	many	TRBJ1-3	CATSERQFLLHISGNTTYF	TGTGCCACCAGTGAGAGACAGTTTCTCTTACACATCTCTGGAAACACCACATATTTT
TRBV20-1	15	TRBD2	many	TRBJ2-1	CSARMLAGEGIEQFF	TGCAGTGCGCGAATGCTAGCGGGCGAGGGGATTGAGCAGTTCTTC
TRBV4-1	16	TRBD1	.	TRBJ2-2	CASSHRDRGNTGELFF	TGCGCCAGCAGCCACCGGGACAGGGGGAACACCGGGGAGCTGTTTTTT
TRBV5-4	15	.	.	TRBJ2-7	CASSPGRSEIYKQYF	TGTGCCAGCAGCCCCGGTAGGTCAGAAATTTACAAGCAGTACTTC
TRBV11-2	15	.	.	TRBJ1-1	CASSLRQAGATEAFF	TGTGCCAGCAGCTTAAGACAGGCGGGAGCCACTGAAGCTTTCTTT
TRBV4-3	15	TRBD1	.	TRBJ1-6	CASSQGRQGSPPLHF	TGCGCCAGCAGCCAAGGAAGACAGGGGTCTCCACCCCTCCACTTT
TRBV12-3/TRBV12-4	13	TRBD1	few	TRBJ2-7	CASSQGQHYEQYF	TGTGCCAGCAGTCAGGGACAGCACTACGAGCAGTACTTC
TRBV5-5	13	.	many	TRBJ2-7	CASSSQSGNEQYF	TGTGCCAGCAGCTCACAGAGCGGCAACGAGCAGTACTTC
TRBV29-1	12	.	.	TRBJ1-1	CSVDAGETEAFF	TGCAGCGTTGATGCGGGGGAGACTGAAGCTTTCTTT
TRBV7-2	13	TRBD2	many	TRBJ2-5	CASSFGGEETQYF	TGTGCCAGCAGCTTTGGGGGGGAAGAGACCCAGTACTTC
TRBV20-1	13	.	.	TRBJ2-3	CSAREHRGDTQYF	TGCAGTGCTAGAGAACATAGGGGGGATACGCAGTATTTT
TRBV6-4	14	TRBD2	medium-sized	TRBJ2-3	CASSASGSTDTQYF	TGTGCCAGCAGTGCTAGCGGGAGCACAGATACGCAGTATTTT